Listed below are T cell receptor beta chains from one sample, sequenced in a study of CD8+ T cells in alopecia areata. TCRdb's table, derived via immunoSEQ multiplex PCR, lists solely in-frame clones and lacks some. The table records 55,000 to 65,000 clones, 40% to 50% of them present only once. The sample was NKG2D-low CD8+ T cells sorted from blood. All receptors come from a human donor with alopecia areata. The CDR3 runs from the conserved cysteine through the conserved F or W. A D gene is named only where the DNA matches it firmly. Clone size is stated in some rows and not others, as once, few, many or a class when expanded.

.,few,TRBJ2-7,TRBV2,TGTGCCAGCATTGGGGGCTCCTACGAGCAGTACTTC,CASIGGSYEQYF
.,few,TRBJ2-3,TRBV7-2,TGTGCCAGCAGCTCCCTAAAGGCTAGCACAGATACGCAGTATTTT,CASSSLKASTDTQYF
.,.,TRBJ2-7,TRBV7-8,TGTGCCAGCAGTGACCAAGACTTCGGCCTCGAGCAGTACTTC,CASSDQDFGLEQYF
TRBD2,medium-sized,TRBJ2-1,TRBV6-4,TGTGCCAGCAGTGACTCCGGCGGGGGAGGCGATGAGCAGTTCTTC,CASSDSGGGGDEQFF
.,.,TRBJ2-7,TRBV20-1,TGCAGTGCTGCTGGTAAAATCGAGCAGTACTTC,CSAAGKIEQYF
.,.,TRBJ1-1,TRBV27,TGTGCCAGCAGTTTATACGCCAACACTGAAGCTTTCTTT,CASSLYANTEAFF
.,few,TRBJ1-1,TRBV29-1,TGCAGCGTTGAAGATTCCGCCCCGGGGGAGAACACTGAAGCTTTCTTT,CSVEDSAPGENTEAFF
TRBD1,.,TRBJ1-2,TRBV5-1,TGCGCCAGCAGCTCGGGACAGGGCTATGGCTACACCTTC,CASSSGQGYGYTF
.,.,TRBJ1-1,TRBV29-1,TGCAGCGTTGCCGAGCGGGGGGGTGCTTTCTTT,CSVAERGGAFF
.,.,TRBJ1-1,TRBV13,TGTGCCAGCAGCTCAAACTTCCATCCTGAAGCTTTCTTT,CASSSNFHPEAFF
TRBD1,.,TRBJ2-3,TRBV6-5,TGTGCCAGCAGTAGGGACAGGGGACGCCCAGATACGCAGTATTTT,CASSRDRGRPDTQYF
.,few,TRBJ1-2,TRBV29-1,TGCAGCGTTCAGGACTGGTATGGCTACACCTTC,CSVQDWYGYTF
.,.,TRBJ2-5,TRBV29-1,TGCAGCGTTGAAGACCCCGAGACTATGTACCAAGAGACCCAGTACTTC,CSVEDPETMYQETQYF
.,.,TRBJ2-3,TRBV7-9,TGTGCCAGCAGCTTGGACTCAACCTCAGATACGCAGTATTTT,CASSLDSTSDTQYF
TRBD2,once,TRBJ2-7,TRBV13,TGTGCCAGCAGCTTAAACTGGGAGGGGCAGTACTTC,CASSLNWEGQYF
TRBD1,.,TRBJ2-7,TRBV29-1,TGCAGCGTTAGGACAGGGATGGACTACGAGCAGTACTTC,CSVRTGMDYEQYF
TRBD2,.,TRBJ2-5,TRBV5-1,TGCGCCAGCAGCTTGACCGGGGGGGCCCGAGAGACCCAGTACTTC,CASSLTGGARETQYF
TRBD2,.,TRBJ2-7,TRBV28,TGTGCCAGCAGGAGCGGGAGCATGTACGAGCAGTACTTC,CASRSGSMYEQYF
.,few,TRBJ2-7,TRBV29-1,TGCAGCGTTGAAGAAGGAGGGAGCGAGCAGTACTTC,CSVEEGGSEQYF
.,.,TRBJ1-2,TRBV14,TGTGCCAGCAGCGCCCGATGGAATCTAGAGGGCTACACCTTC,CASSARWNLEGYTF
.,few,TRBJ2-7,TRBV29-1,TGCAGCGTGATCAGGCGAGGCGAGCAGTACTTC,CSVIRRGEQYF
.,.,TRBJ1-5,TRBV10-3,TGTGCCATCAGTGAGGGGGCGGGCAATCAGCCCCAGCATTTT,CAISEGAGNQPQHF
TRBD1,.,TRBJ1-1,TRBV29-1,TGCAGCGTCTGGTTGCAGGGGGGTGACACTGAAGCTTTCTTT,CSVWLQGGDTEAFF
TRBD2,few,TRBJ2-3,TRBV5-1,TGCGCCAGCAGTCCGGTCGAGGGAGGGCTCACAGATACGCAGTATTTT,CASSPVEGGLTDTQYF
.,few,TRBJ1-6,TRBV19,TGTGCCAGTAGTCTCGACGGACCTCCTAATTCACCCCTCCACTTT,CASSLDGPPNSPLHF
.,.,TRBJ2-1,TRBV29-1,TGCAGCGTTGCCCGGACGGATAGCTCCTACAATGAGCAGTTCTTC,CSVARTDSSYNEQFF
TRBD2,.,TRBJ2-2,TRBV27,TGTGCCAGCAGTTTCTTCGGGAGGGCCGGGGAGCTGTTTTTT,CASSFFGRAGELFF
.,.,TRBJ1-2,TRBV6-4,TGTGCCAGCAGTGACCGAGGCCTGATCGGTGGCTACACCTTC,CASSDRGLIGGYTF
.,.,TRBJ2-7,TRBV29-1,TGCAGCGTTGCCCCGAGGGATTCCTACGAGCAGTACTTC,CSVAPRDSYEQYF
TRBD2,.,TRBJ2-1,TRBV29-1,TGCAGTGGGCGGGGGGACAATGAGCAGTTCTTC,CSGRGDNEQFF
.,few,TRBJ1-2,TRBV7-9,TGTGCCAGCAGCTTGCCCAGGGATGGCTACACCTTC,CASSLPRDGYTF
.,.,TRBJ2-7,TRBV7-9,TGTGCCAGCAGCCCCGGTAGCCTCGAGCAGTACTTC,CASSPGSLEQYF
.,.,TRBJ2-7,TRBV7-9,TGTGCCAGCAGCTCGACCTACGAGCAGTACTTC,CASSSTYEQYF
TRBD1,.,TRBJ2-5,TRBV5-8,TGTGCCAGCAGCTTGGGGACAGGAGTAGAGACCCAGTACTTC,CASSLGTGVETQYF
.,few,TRBJ1-2,TRBV7-9,TGTGCCAGCAGCCGCGGAGGGTTCGCCTTC,CASSRGGFAF
.,.,TRBJ2-3,TRBV11-1,TGTGCCAGCAGCTTCTCGCAGGGCACAGATACGCAGTATTTT,CASSFSQGTDTQYF
.,.,TRBJ1-1,TRBV7-2,TGTGCCAGCAGCTTAGTGGGGGGCCCTGAAGCTTTCTTT,CASSLVGGPEAFF
.,.,TRBJ2-2,TRBV5-4,TGTGCCAGCAGCCTTCCTCCGAACACCGGGGAGCTGTTTTTT,CASSLPPNTGELFF
.,.,TRBJ2-7,TRBV4-1,TGCGCCAGCAGCCATCTGAAGAAGGGAGGCCCCGAGCAGTACTTC,CASSHLKKGGPEQYF
TRBD2,.,TRBJ2-5,TRBV4-3,TGCGCCAGCAGCCAAGACTCCGGCCGGGGGGGACGAGAGACCCAGTACTTC,CASSQDSGRGGRETQYF
TRBD2,few,TRBJ2-1,TRBV19,TGTGCCAGTAGTATAGAGGGGACTAGCAACAATGAGCAGTTCTTC,CASSIEGTSNNEQFF
.,many,TRBJ2-1,TRBV7-3,TGTGCCAGCAGCCCAGATCGGTCTTCCGGGGATGAGCAGTTCTTC,CASSPDRSSGDEQFF
TRBD2,.,TRBJ2-7,TRBV27,TGTGCCAGCAGTTTATCACTAGCGCCTGGGGCTCTCGAGCAGTACTTC,CASSLSLAPGALEQYF
.,few,TRBJ2-7,TRBV13,TGTGCCAGCAGCCCTCGGGACTCTTCCTACGAGCAGTACTTC,CASSPRDSSYEQYF
.,.,TRBJ2-7,TRBV7-9,TGTGCCAGCAGCTCACCAGGGTCGGGCTACGAGCAGTACTTC,CASSSPGSGYEQYF
.,.,TRBJ1-1,TRBV29-1,TGCAGCGTTGATGGATATGCGGGGTCCATGAACACTGAAGCTTTCTTT,CSVDGYAGSMNTEAFF
TRBD2,few,TRBJ2-7,TRBV2,TGTGCCAGCACCTATAGCGGGGGGAATTACGAGCAGTACTTC,CASTYSGGNYEQYF
.,.,TRBJ2-1,TRBV27,TGTGCCAGCAGCCACGGGGTGGATGAGCAGTTCTTC,CASSHGVDEQFF
.,few,TRBJ1-1,TRBV29-1,TGCAGCGTTGAAGATCTGCCTACGGGGGCTTTCTTT,CSVEDLPTGAFF
TRBD2,few,TRBJ2-1,TRBV27,TGTGCCAGCAGTATCCAGACTAGCGGGAGAGGTGAGCAGTTCTTC,CASSIQTSGRGEQFF
.,few,TRBJ1-2,TRBV23-1,TGCGCCAGCAGTCAATCTGCCCCGACTAGAGGGTATGGCTACACCTTC,CASSQSAPTRGYGYTF
.,.,TRBJ2-1,TRBV7-9,TGTGCCAGCAGCTTAGCGGGCTCCTACAATGAGCAGTTCTTC,CASSLAGSYNEQFF
TRBD1,few,TRBJ2-7,TRBV7-9,TGTGCCAGCACCGGGGACAGGGAAAATCCCTACGAGCAGTACTTC,CASTGDRENPYEQYF
.,few,TRBJ2-1,TRBV27,TGTGCCAGCAGTTTAGTAGGGGGAGGTCAGTTCTTC,CASSLVGGGQFF
.,few,TRBJ2-1,TRBV7-9,TGTGCCAGCAGCTTAGAACCCGCCTCTCACAATGAGCAGTTCTTC,CASSLEPASHNEQFF
.,.,TRBJ2-7,TRBV2,TGTGCCAGCGAGCAGGGAGCCTACGAGCAGTACTTC,CASEQGAYEQYF
.,few,TRBJ2-1,TRBV7-9,TGTGCCAGCACCTCGGGGTCTTGGGATGAGCAGTTCTTC,CASTSGSWDEQFF